Listed below are T cell receptor beta chains from one sample, sequenced in a study of blood T cell repertoires in COVID-19. Sequencing used immunoSEQ multiplex PCR; TCRdb keeps in-frame clones, though not all of them. The repertoire holds nearly 90,000 clones, with around 88% as singletons. Sequences were obtained from peripheral blood. Every receptor here comes from a man in his sixties with acute or convalescent COVID-19. Both conserved end residues are part of each CDR3. D genes are given only for firm matches. The listing skips clone size in some rows; elsewhere it reads once, few, many or a size class.

j_gene	v_gene	d_gene	abundance	CDR3aa	CDR3nt
TRBJ1-2	TRBV7-9	-	few	CAIQVWGGGYTF	TGTGCCATACAGGTGTGGGGAGGTGGCTACACCTTC
TRBJ2-3	TRBV4-1	-	-	CASSHLGISVRDTQYF	TGCGCCAGCAGCCACCTAGGAATCAGCGTAAGAGATACGCAGTATTTT
TRBJ2-3	TRBV5-1	TRBD2	-	CASSSGGAGGGLDTQYF	TGCGCCAGCAGCTCCGGAGGTGCGGGAGGCGGGTTAGATACGCAGTATTTT
TRBJ1-4	TRBV18	TRBD1	-	CASSPPGQGAGREKLFF	TGTGCCAGCTCACCACCGGGACAGGGGGCCGGTCGGGAAAAACTGTTTTTT
TRBJ1-2	TRBV24-1	TRBD1	-	CATSGDRYGYTF	TGTGCCACCAGTGGGGACAGGTATGGCTACACCTTC
TRBJ2-5	TRBV7-9	TRBD2	-	CASSERAAGVQETQYF	TGTGCCAGCAGCGAGCGTGCAGCGGGGGTTCAAGAGACCCAGTACTTC
TRBJ1-2	TRBV6-5	-	-	CASSPPRDYGYTF	TGTGCCAGCAGTCCGCCCCGGGACTATGGCTACACCTTC
TRBJ2-6	TRBV28	TRBD1	-	CASSFRDRGRGANVLTF	TGTGCCAGCAGTTTCCGGGACAGGGGTCGAGGGGCCAACGTCCTGACTTTC
TRBJ2-7	TRBV6-5	TRBD1	-	CASSPDRGGSYEQYF	TGTGCCAGCAGTCCGGACAGGGGGGGAAGCTACGAGCAGTACTTC
TRBJ2-1	TRBV30	-	-	CAWNFGRIDNEQFF	TGTGCCTGGAACTTCGGGAGAATCGACAATGAGCAGTTCTTC